Listed here are 5 T cell receptor beta chains from one sample, sequenced in a study of T cells in Graves' hyperthyroidism and ophthalmopathy. Regions amplified from RNA transcripts were the TCR beta CDR3 regions. The HTBI primer set was used in a first-round RT-PCR of the TCR CDR3. MiXCR, applied by TCRdb to the multiplex PCR reads, yields one record per CDR3 protein. The sample records fewer than 350,000 distinct CDR3 sequences, about 14% being singletons. The sample consisted of blood. Receptors originate from a woman under 40 with Graves' hyperthyroidism that later progressed to Graves' ophthalmopathy.

The chain combines TRBV5-4 with TRBJ2-1, with TRBD2 identical over 7 bases. The CDR3 runs 17 residues. Germline assignment: CDR1 SGHNT and CDR2 YYREEE (reference sequence). The V and J ends lost 0 bases and 2 bases, in that order; junction bases with no gene match: 8. The CDR3 here is CASSLAGLAEPYNEQFF. The CDR3 DNA reads as TGTGCCAGCAGCTTGGCTGGGCTAGCGGAGCCCTACAATGAGCAGTTCTTC.

The chain joins TRBV20-1 to TRBJ1-6; 7 bases match TRBD1. Trimming at V came to 3 bases and at J to 4 bases, leaving 9 bases not matched to a gene. The CDR3 is made up of 16 amino acids. Per the germline V gene, CDR1 is DFQATT and CDR2 is SNEGSKA (reference sequence). The CDR3 DNA reads as TGCAGTGCTAGGGCTGGGACAGTCGTTTATAATTCACCCCTCCACTTT. This encodes CSARAGTVVYNSPLHF.

The V call is TRBV2, the J call TRBJ2-3; 10 nucleotides match TRBD1. This CDR3 has 16 residues. Per the germline V gene, CDR1 is SNHLY and CDR2 is FYNNEI. The trim removed 6 bases at V and 2 bases at J, leaving 8 bases unmatched. The CDR3 loop reads CASRTGTGADTDTQYF. In nucleotides, the CDR3 is TGTGCCAGCAGAACCGGGACAGGGGCCGACACAGATACGCAGTATTTT.

This clonotype was counted at least ten times. CDR3 in amino acids: CASSRGVGGDTQYF. The CDR3 bases are TGTGCCAGCAGCCGAGGAGTGGGTGGGGATACGCAGTATTTT. The rearrangement links TRBV7-9 to TRBJ2-3, with D hard to call. This CDR3 spans 14 amino acids. In germline, CDR1 is SEHNR, CDR2 FQNEAQ (reference sequence). Trimming took off 5 bases at V and 6 bases at J, with 15 bases between the two ends.

This clonotype occurred a few times. The chain joins TRBV9 to TRBJ2-5; D possibly corresponds to TRBD2 (6 bases). Per the germline V gene, CDR1 is SGDLS and CDR2 is YYNGEE. The CDR3 extends over 14 amino acids. The V and J ends lost 1 base and 4 bases respectively, with 11 bases between them. In DNA form, the CDR3 reads TGTGCCAGCAGCGTAAATCAGGGAGGAGAGACCCAGTACTTC. It encodes CASSVNQGGETQYF.